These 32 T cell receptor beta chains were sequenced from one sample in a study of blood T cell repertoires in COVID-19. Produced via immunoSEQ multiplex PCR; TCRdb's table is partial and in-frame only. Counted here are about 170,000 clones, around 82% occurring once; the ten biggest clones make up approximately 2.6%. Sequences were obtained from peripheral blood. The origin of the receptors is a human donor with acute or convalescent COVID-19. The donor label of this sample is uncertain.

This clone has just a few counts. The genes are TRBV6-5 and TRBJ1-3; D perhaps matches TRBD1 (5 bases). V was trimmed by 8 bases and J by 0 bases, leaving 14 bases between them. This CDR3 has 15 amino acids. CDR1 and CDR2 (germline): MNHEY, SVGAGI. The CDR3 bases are TGTGCCAGCCGGGGGACCGTCCTCTCTGGAAACACCATATATTTT. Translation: CASRGTVLSGNTIYF.

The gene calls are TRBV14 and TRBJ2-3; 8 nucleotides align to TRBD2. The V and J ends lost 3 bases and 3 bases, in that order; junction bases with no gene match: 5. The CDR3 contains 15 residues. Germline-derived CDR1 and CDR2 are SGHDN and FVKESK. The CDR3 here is CASSQGTRRTDTQYF. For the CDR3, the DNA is TGTGCCAGCAGCCAGGGGACTAGAAGAACAGATACGCAGTATTTT. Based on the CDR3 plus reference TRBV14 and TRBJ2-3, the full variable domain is EAGVTQFPSHSVIEKGQTVTLRCDPISGHDNLYWYRRVMGKEIKFLLHFVKESKQDESGMPNNRFLAERTGGTYSTLKVQPAELEDSGVYFCASSQGTRRTDTQYFGPGTRLTVL.

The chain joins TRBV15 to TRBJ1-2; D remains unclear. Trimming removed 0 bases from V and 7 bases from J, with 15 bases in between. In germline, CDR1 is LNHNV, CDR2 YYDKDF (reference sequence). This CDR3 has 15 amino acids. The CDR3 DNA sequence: TGTGCCACCAGCAGAGATCGAATCCTTACTACTGGCTACACCTTC. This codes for CATSRDRILTTGYTF.

The CDR3 nucleotides read TGTGCCAGCAGCTGGACACTGAGCTCCTACAATGAGCAGTTCTTC. This encodes CASSWTLSSYNEQFF. V and J are TRBV5-6 and TRBJ2-1, with D possibly matching TRBD1 (5 bases). There are 15 residues in the CDR3. The V gene lost 3 bases and the J gene lost 0 bases, with 10 bases spanning the gap. Germline V lookup: CDR1 SGHDT, CDR2 YYEEEE.

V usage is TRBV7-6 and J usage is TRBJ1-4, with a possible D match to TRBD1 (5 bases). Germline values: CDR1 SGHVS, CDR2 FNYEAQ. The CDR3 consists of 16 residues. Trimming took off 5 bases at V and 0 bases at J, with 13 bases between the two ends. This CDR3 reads CASSLRTHATNEKLFF. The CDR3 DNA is TGTGCCAGCAGCCTGAGGACACATGCAACTAATGAAAAACTGTTTTTT.

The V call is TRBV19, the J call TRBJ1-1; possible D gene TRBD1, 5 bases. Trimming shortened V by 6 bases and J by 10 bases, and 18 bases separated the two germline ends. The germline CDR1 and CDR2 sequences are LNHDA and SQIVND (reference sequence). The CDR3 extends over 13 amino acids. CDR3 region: CASSLSRDFAAFF. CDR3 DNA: TGTGCCAGTAGCCTCTCCAGGGATTTTGCAGCTTTCTTT.

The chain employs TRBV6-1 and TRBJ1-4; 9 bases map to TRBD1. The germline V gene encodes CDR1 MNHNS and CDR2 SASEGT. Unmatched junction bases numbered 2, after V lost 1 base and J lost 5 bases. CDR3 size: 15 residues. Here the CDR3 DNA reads TGTGCCAGCAGTGAAGACAGGGGGCGGAATGAAAAACTGTTTTTT. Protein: CASSEDRGRNEKLFF.

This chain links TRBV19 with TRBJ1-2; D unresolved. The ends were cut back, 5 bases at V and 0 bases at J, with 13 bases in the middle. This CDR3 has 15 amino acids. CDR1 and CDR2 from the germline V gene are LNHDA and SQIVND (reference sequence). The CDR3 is CASSPSDTTNYGYTF. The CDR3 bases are TGTGCCAGTAGTCCCTCCGACACAACTAACTATGGCTACACCTTC.

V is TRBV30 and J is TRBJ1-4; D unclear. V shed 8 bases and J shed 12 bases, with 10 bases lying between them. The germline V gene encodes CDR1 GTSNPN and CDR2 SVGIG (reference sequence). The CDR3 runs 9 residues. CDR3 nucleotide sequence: TGTGCCCCAGGAGGACAACTGTTTTTT. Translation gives CAPGGQLFF.

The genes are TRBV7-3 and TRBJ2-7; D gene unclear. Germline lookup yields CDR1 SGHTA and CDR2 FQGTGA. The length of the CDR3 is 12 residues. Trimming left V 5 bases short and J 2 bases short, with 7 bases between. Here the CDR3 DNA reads TGTGCCAGCAGCCCCGTCCCCTACGAGCAGTACTTC. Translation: CASSPVPYEQYF. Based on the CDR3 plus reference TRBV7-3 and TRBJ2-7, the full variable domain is GAGVSQTPSNKVTEKGKYVELRCDPISGHTALYWYRQSLGQGPEFLIYFQGTGAADDSGLPNDRFFAVRPEGSVSTLKIQRTERGDSAVYLCASSPVPYEQYFGPGTRLTVT.

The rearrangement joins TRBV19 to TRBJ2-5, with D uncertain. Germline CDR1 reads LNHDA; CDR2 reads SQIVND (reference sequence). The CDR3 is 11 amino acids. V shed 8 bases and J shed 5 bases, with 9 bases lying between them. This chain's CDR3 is CASSEAETQYF. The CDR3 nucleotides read TGTGCCAGTTCTGAAGCGGAGACCCAGTACTTC. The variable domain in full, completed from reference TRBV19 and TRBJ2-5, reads DGGITQSPKYLFRKEGQNVTLSCEQNLNHDAMYWYRQDPGQGLRLIYYSQIVNDFQKGDIAEGYSVSREKKESFPLTVTSAQKNPTAFYLCASSEAETQYFGPGTRLLVL.

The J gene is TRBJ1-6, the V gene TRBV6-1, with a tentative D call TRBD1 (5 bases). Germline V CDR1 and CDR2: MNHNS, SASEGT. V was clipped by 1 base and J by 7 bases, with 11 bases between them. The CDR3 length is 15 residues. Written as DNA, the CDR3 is TGTGCCAGCAGTGAAGGGGGGGACGGGAATTCACCCCTCCACTTT. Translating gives CASSEGGDGNSPLHF.

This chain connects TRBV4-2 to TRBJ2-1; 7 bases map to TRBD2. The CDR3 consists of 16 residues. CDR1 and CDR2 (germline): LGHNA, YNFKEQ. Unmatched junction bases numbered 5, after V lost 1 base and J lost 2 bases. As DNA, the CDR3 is TGTGCCAGCAGCCAAGTTTGGCTAGCGGCCTACAATGAGCAGTTCTTC. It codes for CASSQVWLAAYNEQFF.

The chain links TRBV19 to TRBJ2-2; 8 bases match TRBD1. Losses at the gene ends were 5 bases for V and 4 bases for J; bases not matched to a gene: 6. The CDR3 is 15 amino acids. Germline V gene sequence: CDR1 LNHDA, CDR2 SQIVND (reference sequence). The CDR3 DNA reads TGTGCCAGTAGTTCGGACAGGGTAGGCACCGGGGAGCTGTTTTTT. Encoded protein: CASSSDRVGTGELFF.

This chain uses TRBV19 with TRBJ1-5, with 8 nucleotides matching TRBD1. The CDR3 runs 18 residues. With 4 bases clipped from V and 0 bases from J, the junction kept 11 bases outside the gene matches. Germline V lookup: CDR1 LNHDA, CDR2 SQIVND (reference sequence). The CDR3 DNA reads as TGTGCCAGTAGTAGGAGACAGGGGTCCTCCCATAGCAATCAGCCCCAGCATTTT. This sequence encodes CASSRRQGSSHSNQPQHF.

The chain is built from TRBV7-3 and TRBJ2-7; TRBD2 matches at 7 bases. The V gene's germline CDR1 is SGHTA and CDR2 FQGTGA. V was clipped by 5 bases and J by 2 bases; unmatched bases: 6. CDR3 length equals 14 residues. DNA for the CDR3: TGTGCCAGCAGCCCGGGGAGCGGGACCTACGAGCAGTACTTC. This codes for CASSPGSGTYEQYF.

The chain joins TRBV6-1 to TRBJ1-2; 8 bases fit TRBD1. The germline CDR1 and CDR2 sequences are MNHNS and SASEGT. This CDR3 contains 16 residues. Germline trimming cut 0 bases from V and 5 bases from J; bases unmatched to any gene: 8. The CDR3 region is CASSEAGGQEIYGYTF. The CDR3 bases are TGTGCCAGCAGTGAAGCGGGGGGACAGGAGATATATGGCTACACCTTC.

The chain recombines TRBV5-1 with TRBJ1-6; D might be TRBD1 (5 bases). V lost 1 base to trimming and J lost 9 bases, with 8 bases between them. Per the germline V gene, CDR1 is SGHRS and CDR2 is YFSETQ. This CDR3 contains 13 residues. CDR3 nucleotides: TGCGCCAGCAGCTTGAAACAGGCTTCACCCCTCCACTTT. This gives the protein CASSLKQASPLHF. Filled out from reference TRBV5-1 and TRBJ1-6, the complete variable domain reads KAGVTQTPRYLIKTRGQQVTLSCSPISGHRSVSWYQQTPGQGLQFLFEYFSETQRNKGNFPGRFSGRQFSNSRSEMNVSTLELGDSALYLCASSLKQASPLHFGNGTRLTVT.

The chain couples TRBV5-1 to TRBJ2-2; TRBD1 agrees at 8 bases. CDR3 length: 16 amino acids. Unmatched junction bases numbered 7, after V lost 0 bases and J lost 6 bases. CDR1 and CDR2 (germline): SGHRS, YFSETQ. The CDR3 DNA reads TGCGCCAGCAGCTTGGACGTCAGGGGGCTGGCCGGGGAGCTGTTTTTT. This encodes CASSLDVRGLAGELFF.

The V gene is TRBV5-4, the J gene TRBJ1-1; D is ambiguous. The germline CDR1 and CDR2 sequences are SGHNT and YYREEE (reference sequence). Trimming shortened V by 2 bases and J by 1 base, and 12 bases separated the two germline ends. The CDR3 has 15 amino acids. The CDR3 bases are TGTGCCAGCAGCTTTCCAGGATCTGGGAACACTGAAGCTTTCTTT. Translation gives CASSFPGSGNTEAFF.

The CDR3 here is CASSQMDRLNSPLHF. The DNA for the CDR3 is TGCGCCAGCAGCCAAATGGACAGGTTGAATTCACCCCTCCACTTT. The genes are TRBV4-1 and TRBJ1-6, with 7 bases lining up with TRBD1. Germline CDR1 and CDR2: MGHRA and YSYEKL. V lost 2 bases and J lost 7; bases outside the gene matches: 5. This CDR3 region has 15 residues.

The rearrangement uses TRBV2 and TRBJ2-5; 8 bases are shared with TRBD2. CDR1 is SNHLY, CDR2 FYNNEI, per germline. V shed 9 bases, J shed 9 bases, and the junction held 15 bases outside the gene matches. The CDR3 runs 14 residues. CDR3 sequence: CARASGSKETAQYF. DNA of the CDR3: TGTGCCAGAGCCAGCGGGAGCAAAGAGACGGCCCAGTACTTC.

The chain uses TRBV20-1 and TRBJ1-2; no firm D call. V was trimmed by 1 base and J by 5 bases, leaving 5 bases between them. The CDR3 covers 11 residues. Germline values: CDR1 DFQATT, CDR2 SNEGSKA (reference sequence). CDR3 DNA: TGCAGTGCTAGAGCGGAGTATGGCTACACCTTC. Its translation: CSARAEYGYTF.

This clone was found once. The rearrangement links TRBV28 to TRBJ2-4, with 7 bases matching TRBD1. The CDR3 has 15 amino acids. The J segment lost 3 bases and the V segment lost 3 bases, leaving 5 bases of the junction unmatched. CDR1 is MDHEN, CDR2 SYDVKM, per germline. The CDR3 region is CASSFRGLDKNIQYF. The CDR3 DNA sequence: TGTGCCAGCAGTTTCAGGGGGTTGGACAAAAACATTCAGTACTTC.

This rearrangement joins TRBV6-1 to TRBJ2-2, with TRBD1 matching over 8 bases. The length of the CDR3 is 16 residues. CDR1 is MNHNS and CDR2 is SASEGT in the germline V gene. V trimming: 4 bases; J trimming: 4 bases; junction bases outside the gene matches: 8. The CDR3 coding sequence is TGTGCCAGCAGTGTCATTCCAGGGGGCGGCACCGGGGAGCTGTTTTTT. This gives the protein CASSVIPGGGTGELFF.

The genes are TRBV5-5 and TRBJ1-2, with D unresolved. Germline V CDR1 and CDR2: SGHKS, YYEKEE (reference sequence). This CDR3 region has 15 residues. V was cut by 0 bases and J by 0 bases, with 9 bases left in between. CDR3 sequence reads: CASSLAVSSNYGYTF. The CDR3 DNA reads TGTGCCAGCAGCTTGGCCGTCAGTTCTAACTATGGCTACACCTTC.

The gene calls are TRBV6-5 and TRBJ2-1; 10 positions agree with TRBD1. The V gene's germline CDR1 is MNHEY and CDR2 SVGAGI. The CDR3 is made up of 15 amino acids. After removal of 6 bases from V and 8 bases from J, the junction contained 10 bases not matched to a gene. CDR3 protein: CASRTPGQGRDEQFF. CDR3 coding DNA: TGTGCCAGCAGAACCCCGGGACAGGGGAGGGATGAGCAGTTCTTC.

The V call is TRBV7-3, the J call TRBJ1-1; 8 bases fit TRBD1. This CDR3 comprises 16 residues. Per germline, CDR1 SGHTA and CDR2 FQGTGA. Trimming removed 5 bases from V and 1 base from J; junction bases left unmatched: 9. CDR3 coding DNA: TGTGCCAGCAGCCCCACAGGGGGAGTTAGGAACACTGAAGCTTTCTTT. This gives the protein CASSPTGGVRNTEAFF.

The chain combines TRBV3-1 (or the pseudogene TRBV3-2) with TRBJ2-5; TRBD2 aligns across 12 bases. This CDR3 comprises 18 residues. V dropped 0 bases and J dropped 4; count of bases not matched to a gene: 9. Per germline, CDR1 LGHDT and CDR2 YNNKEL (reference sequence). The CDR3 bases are TGTGCCAGCAGCCAAGATGTGACTAGCGGGAGAGGCGGAGAGACCCAGTACTTC. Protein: CASSQDVTSGRGGETQYF.

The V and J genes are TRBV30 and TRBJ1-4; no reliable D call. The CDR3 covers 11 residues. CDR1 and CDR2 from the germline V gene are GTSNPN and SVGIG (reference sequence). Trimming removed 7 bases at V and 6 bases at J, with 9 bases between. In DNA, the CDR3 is TGTGCCTTCTATTTGGATGAAAAACTGTTTTTT. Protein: CAFYLDEKLFF. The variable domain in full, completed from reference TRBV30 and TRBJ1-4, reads SQTIHQWPATLVQPVGSPLSLECTVEGTSNPNLYWYRQAAGRGLQLLFYSVGIGQISSEVPQNLSASRPQDRQFILSSKKLLLSDSGFYLCAFYLDEKLFFGSGTQLSVL.

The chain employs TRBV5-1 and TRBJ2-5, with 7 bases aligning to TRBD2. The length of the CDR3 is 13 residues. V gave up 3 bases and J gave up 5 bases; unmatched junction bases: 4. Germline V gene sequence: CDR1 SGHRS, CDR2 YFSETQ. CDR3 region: CASSSNSGETQYF. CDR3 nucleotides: TGCGCCAGCAGCTCCAATAGCGGGGAGACCCAGTACTTC.

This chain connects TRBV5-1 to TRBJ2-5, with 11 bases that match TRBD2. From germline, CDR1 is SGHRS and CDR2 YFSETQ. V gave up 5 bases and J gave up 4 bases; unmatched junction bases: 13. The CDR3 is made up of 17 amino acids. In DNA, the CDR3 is TGCGCCAGCAGGGTACTAGCGGGGGACGGAGGGGGAGAGACCCAGTACTTC. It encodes CASRVLAGDGGGETQYF. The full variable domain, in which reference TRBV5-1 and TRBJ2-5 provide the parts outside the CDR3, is KAGVTQTPRYLIKTRGQQVTLSCSPISGHRSVSWYQQTPGQGLQFLFEYFSETQRNKGNFPGRFSGRQFSNSRSEMNVSTLELGDSALYLCASRVLAGDGGGETQYFGPGTRLLVL.